These T cell receptor beta chains were read from a single sample in a study of blood T cell repertoires in COVID-19. The data were produced by immunoSEQ multiplex PCR, yet TCRdb's version contains in-frame clones alone and is incomplete. The sample carries some 80,000 clones, 65% to 90% recorded once. Sequenced input: peripheral blood. The receptor source for this set is an elderly man with acute or convalescent COVID-19. Each CDR3 is given with its conserved first and last residue. A D gene is named only where the DNA matches it firmly. Size is stated for part of the rows, as once, few or many counts, or as a class when the clone is expanded.

J: TRBJ2-1
size: NA
V: TRBV9
D: TRBD2
CDR3: CASSVTGLAGSSYNEQFF
DNA: TGTGCCAGCAGCGTTACCGGACTAGCGGGTAGCTCCTACAATGAGCAGTTCTTC

J: TRBJ1-2
size: few
V: TRBV5-1
D: NA
CDR3: CASSAQQGTYGYTF
DNA: TGCGCCAGCAGCGCCCAACAGGGTACCTATGGCTACACCTTC

J: TRBJ2-7
size: NA
V: TRBV5-4
D: TRBD2
CDR3: CASSSLTSGSSYEQYF
DNA: TGTGCCAGCAGCTCTTTGACTAGCGGGAGCTCTTACGAGCAGTACTTC

J: TRBJ2-3
size: NA
V: TRBV7-2
D: NA
CDR3: CASSLRQAPTDTQYF
DNA: TGTGCCAGCAGCCTCCGACAGGCACCGACGGATACGCAGTATTTT

J: TRBJ2-7
size: NA
V: TRBV4-1
D: TRBD1
CDR3: CASSLYPWGTDLYEQYF
DNA: TGCGCCAGCAGCCTATATCCTTGGGGGACAGACCTATACGAGCAGTACTTC

J: TRBJ1-6
size: NA
V: TRBV4-1
D: TRBD1
CDR3: CASSQGQRDRYNSPLHF
DNA: TGCGCCAGCAGCCAAGGCCAACGGGACAGATATAATTCACCCCTCCACTTT

J: TRBJ2-5
size: NA
V: TRBV18
D: NA
CDR3: CASSPPALSQETQYF
DNA: TGTGCCAGCTCACCACCCGCACTATCGCAAGAGACCCAGTACTTC

J: TRBJ1-1
size: NA
V: TRBV29-1
D: TRBD1
CDR3: CSAANRGANTEAFF
DNA: TGCAGCGCTGCAAACAGGGGGGCGAACACTGAAGCTTTCTTT

J: TRBJ1-4
size: NA
V: TRBV18
D: NA
CDR3: CASSPVRGGNEKLFF
DNA: TGTGCCAGCTCACCCGTCCGCGGTGGTAATGAAAAACTGTTTTTT

J: TRBJ1-5
size: few
V: TRBV2
D: NA
CDR3: CASRGRDGYQPQHF
DNA: TGTGCCAGCAGGGGGAGGGATGGCTATCAGCCCCAGCATTTT

J: TRBJ1-2
size: NA
V: TRBV7-9
D: TRBD1
CDR3: CASSPGGQGHYGYTF
DNA: TGTGCCAGCAGCCCGGGAGGACAGGGACACTATGGCTACACCTTC

J: TRBJ2-7
size: once
V: TRBV27
D: TRBD2
CDR3: CASSFTPGLAAYEQYF
DNA: TGTGCCAGCAGTTTCACCCCGGGACTAGCGGCCTACGAGCAGTACTTC

J: TRBJ2-7
size: NA
V: TRBV7-2
D: TRBD1
CDR3: CASSPGQGAYEQYF
DNA: TGTGCCAGCAGCCCGGGACAGGGGGCCTACGAGCAGTACTTC

J: TRBJ2-3
size: once
V: TRBV5-1
D: TRBD1
CDR3: CASSHRGLRTDTQYF
DNA: TGCGCCAGCAGCCACAGGGGGCTTAGGACAGATACGCAGTATTTT

J: TRBJ2-7
size: NA
V: TRBV6-5
D: TRBD2
CDR3: CASSPTSGGLYEQYF
DNA: TGTGCCAGCAGCCCCACTAGCGGGGGCCTCTACGAGCAGTACTTC

J: TRBJ2-3
size: NA
V: TRBV6-6
D: NA
CDR3: CASSHEQGASTDTQYF
DNA: TGTGCCAGCAGTCACGAACAGGGTGCTAGCACAGATACGCAGTATTTT

J: TRBJ2-5
size: NA
V: TRBV23-1
D: NA
CDR3: CASSRNRAQETQYF
DNA: TGCGCCAGCAGTCGTAACAGGGCTCAGGAGACCCAGTACTTC

J: TRBJ2-2
size: NA
V: TRBV18
D: NA
CDR3: CASSPPGRGTPRTGELFF
DNA: TGTGCCAGCTCACCACCGGGTCGCGGGACCCCCCGCACCGGGGAGCTGTTTTTT

J: TRBJ2-1
size: NA
V: TRBV11-2
D: NA
CDR3: CASSSPAGSSSYNEQFF
DNA: TGTGCCAGCAGCTCCCCCGCGGGCTCCAGCTCCTACAATGAGCAGTTCTTC

J: TRBJ1-2
size: NA
V: TRBV5-1
D: NA
CDR3: CASRAGAGLGGYTF
DNA: TGCGCCAGCAGGGCAGGGGCCGGGCTGGGTGGCTACACCTTC

J: TRBJ2-6
size: once
V: TRBV6-5
D: NA
CDR3: CASGGLAGANVLTF
DNA: TGTGCCAGCGGGGGACTTGCTGGGGCCAACGTCCTGACTTTC

J: TRBJ2-4
size: NA
V: TRBV3-1/TRBV3-2
D: NA
CDR3: CASSLADGIQYF
DNA: TGTGCCAGCAGCCTAGCTGATGGCATTCAGTACTTC

J: TRBJ1-5
size: NA
V: TRBV19
D: NA
CDR3: CASSYDRFSNQPQHF
DNA: TGTGCCAGTTCCTACGACAGGTTTAGCAATCAGCCCCAGCATTTT

J: TRBJ2-3
size: NA
V: TRBV3-1/TRBV3-2
D: TRBD2
CDR3: CASSQDDLAGGTDTQYF
DNA: TGTGCCAGCAGCCAAGATGATCTAGCGGGAGGCACAGATACGCAGTATTTT

J: TRBJ2-2
size: NA
V: TRBV9
D: TRBD2
CDR3: CASSVESAGLAGVTGELFF
DNA: TGTGCCAGCAGCGTAGAGTCAGCGGGACTAGCGGGAGTTACCGGGGAGCTGTTTTTT

J: TRBJ1-1
size: NA
V: TRBV18
D: TRBD1
CDR3: CASSPGGTGDTEAFF
DNA: TGTGCCAGCTCACCGGGGGGGACAGGGGATACTGAAGCTTTCTTT

J: TRBJ2-3
size: NA
V: TRBV28
D: TRBD1
CDR3: CASRDRGSGDTQYF
DNA: TGTGCCAGCAGGGACAGGGGATCGGGAGATACGCAGTATTTT

J: TRBJ2-6
size: NA
V: TRBV27
D: TRBD1
CDR3: CASSLTGVSGANVLTF
DNA: TGTGCCAGCAGTTTAACAGGGGTCTCTGGGGCCAACGTCCTGACTTTC

J: TRBJ2-1
size: once
V: TRBV29-1
D: TRBD2
CDR3: CSVRAGGGYNEQFF
DNA: TGCAGCGTCCGAGCGGGGGGAGGGTACAATGAGCAGTTCTTC

J: TRBJ2-3
size: NA
V: TRBV29-1
D: TRBD1
CDR3: CSGDRVSDTQYF
DNA: TGCAGCGGGGACAGGGTTAGCGATACGCAGTATTTT

J: TRBJ1-5
size: NA
V: TRBV18
D: TRBD1
CDR3: CASSPGQPSNQPQHF
DNA: TGTGCCAGCTCACCGGGACAGCCTAGCAATCAGCCCCAGCATTTT

J: TRBJ2-7
size: once
V: TRBV18
D: TRBD2
CDR3: CASSPLGTSGHYEQYF
DNA: TGTGCCAGCTCACCACTTGGGACTAGCGGGCACTACGAGCAGTACTTC

J: TRBJ2-2
size: NA
V: TRBV6-2/TRBV6-3
D: TRBD1
CDR3: CASSYTNRGRTGELFF
DNA: TGTGCCAGCAGTTACACTAACAGGGGGCGCACCGGGGAGCTGTTTTTT

J: TRBJ2-5
size: once
V: TRBV10-1
D: NA
CDR3: CASFPDRGETQYF
DNA: TGCGCCAGCTTCCCTGACCGGGGTGAGACCCAGTACTTC

J: TRBJ1-3
size: NA
V: TRBV13
D: NA
CDR3: CASSLQGSGSGTIYF
DNA: TGTGCCAGCAGCCTACAGGGCTCTGGGTCTGGCACCATATATTTT

J: TRBJ1-6
size: NA
V: TRBV28
D: NA
CDR3: CASSFVTDSPLHF
DNA: TGTGCCAGCAGTTTCGTCACGGATTCACCCCTCCACTTT

J: TRBJ1-1
size: once
V: TRBV12-5
D: NA
CDR3: CASGLLEEAFF
DNA: TGTGCTAGTGGTTTGTTAGAAGAGGCTTTCTTT

J: TRBJ1-5
size: NA
V: TRBV21-1
D: NA
CDR3: CASSIGQGARSNQPQHF
DNA: TGTGCCAGCAGCATAGGACAGGGGGCGAGGTCCAATCAGCCCCAGCATTTT

J: TRBJ1-2
size: NA
V: TRBV7-8
D: NA
CDR3: CASSQSAGSYGYTF
DNA: TGTGCCAGCAGCCAAAGTGCGGGCAGCTATGGCTACACCTTC

J: TRBJ2-7
size: few
V: TRBV18
D: NA
CDR3: CASSLSIENEQYF
DNA: TGTGCCAGCTCACTTTCCATAGAGAACGAGCAGTACTTC

J: TRBJ2-1
size: NA
V: TRBV7-3
D: TRBD1
CDR3: CASSPRTGQSYNEQFF
DNA: TGTGCCAGCAGCCCCCGGACAGGCCAATCCTACAATGAGCAGTTCTTC

J: TRBJ2-1
size: NA
V: TRBV7-3
D: TRBD2
CDR3: CASSIGLARYNEQFF
DNA: TGTGCCAGCAGCATAGGACTAGCGCGCTACAATGAGCAGTTCTTC

J: TRBJ1-2
size: NA
V: TRBV19
D: NA
CDR3: CASSRTDSYGYTF
DNA: TGTGCCAGTAGTAGGACAGATTCCTATGGCTACACCTTC

J: TRBJ1-2
size: NA
V: TRBV19
D: NA
CDR3: CASSISAGGINYGYTF
DNA: TGTGCCAGTAGTATCTCCGCGGGAGGGATCAACTATGGCTACACCTTC

J: TRBJ2-1
size: few
V: TRBV28
D: TRBD2
CDR3: CASSVLAGSYNEQFF
DNA: TGTGCCAGCAGTGTTCTAGCGGGAAGCTACAATGAGCAGTTCTTC

J: TRBJ1-2
size: NA
V: TRBV15
D: NA
CDR3: CATSRAVGRSGYGYTF
DNA: TGTGCCACCAGCAGAGCTGTGGGGCGAAGTGGCTATGGCTACACCTTC